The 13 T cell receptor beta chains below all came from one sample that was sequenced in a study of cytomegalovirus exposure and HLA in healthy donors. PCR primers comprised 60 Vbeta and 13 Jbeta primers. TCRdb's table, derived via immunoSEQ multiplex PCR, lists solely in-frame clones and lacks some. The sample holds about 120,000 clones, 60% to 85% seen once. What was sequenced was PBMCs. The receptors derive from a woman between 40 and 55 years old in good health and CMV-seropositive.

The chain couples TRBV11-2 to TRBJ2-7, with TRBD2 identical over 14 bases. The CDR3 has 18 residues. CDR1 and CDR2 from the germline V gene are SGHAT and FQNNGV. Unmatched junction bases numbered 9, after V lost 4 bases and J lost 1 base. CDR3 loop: CASSSRGTSGSRSYEQYF. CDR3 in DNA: TGTGCCAGCAGCTCGCGTGGGACTAGCGGGAGTCGTTCCTACGAGCAGTACTTC.

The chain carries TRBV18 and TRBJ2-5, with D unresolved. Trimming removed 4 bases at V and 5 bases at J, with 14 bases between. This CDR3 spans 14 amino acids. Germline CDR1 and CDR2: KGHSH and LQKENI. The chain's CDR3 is CASSRDSPPETQYF. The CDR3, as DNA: TGTGCCAGCTCACGTGATAGTCCGCCGGAGACCCAGTACTTC. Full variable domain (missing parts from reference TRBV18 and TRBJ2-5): NAGVMQNPRHLVRRRGQEARLRCSPMKGHSHVYWYRQLPEEGLKFMVYLQKENIIDESGMPKERFSAEFPKEGPSILRIQQVVRGDSAAYFCASSRDSPPETQYFGPGTRLLVL.

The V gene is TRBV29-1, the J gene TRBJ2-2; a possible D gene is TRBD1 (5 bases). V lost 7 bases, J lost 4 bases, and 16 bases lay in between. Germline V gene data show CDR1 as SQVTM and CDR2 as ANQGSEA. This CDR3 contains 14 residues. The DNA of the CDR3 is TGCAGCGGCAACGCAGGGATGGGCACCGGGGAGCTGTTTTTT. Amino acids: CSGNAGMGTGELFF.

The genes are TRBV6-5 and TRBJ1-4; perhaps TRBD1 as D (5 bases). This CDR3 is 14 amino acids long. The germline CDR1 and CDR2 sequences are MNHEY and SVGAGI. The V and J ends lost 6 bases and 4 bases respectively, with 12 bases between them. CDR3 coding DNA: TGTGCCAGCAGCGACGACAGATATAATGAAAAACTGTTTTTT. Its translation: CASSDDRYNEKLFF.

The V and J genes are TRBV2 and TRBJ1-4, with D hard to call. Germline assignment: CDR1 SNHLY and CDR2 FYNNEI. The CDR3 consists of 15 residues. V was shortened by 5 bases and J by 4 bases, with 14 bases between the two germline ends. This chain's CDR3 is CASSQSRQVNEKLFF. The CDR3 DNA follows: TGTGCCAGCAGTCAGTCTCGTCAGGTTAATGAAAAACTGTTTTTT.

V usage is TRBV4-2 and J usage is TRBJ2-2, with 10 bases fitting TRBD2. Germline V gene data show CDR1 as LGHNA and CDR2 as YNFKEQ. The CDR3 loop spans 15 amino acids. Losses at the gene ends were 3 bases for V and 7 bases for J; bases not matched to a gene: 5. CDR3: CASSQEASGSGELFF. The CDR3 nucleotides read TGTGCCAGCAGCCAGGAGGCTAGCGGGAGCGGGGAGCTGTTTTTT.

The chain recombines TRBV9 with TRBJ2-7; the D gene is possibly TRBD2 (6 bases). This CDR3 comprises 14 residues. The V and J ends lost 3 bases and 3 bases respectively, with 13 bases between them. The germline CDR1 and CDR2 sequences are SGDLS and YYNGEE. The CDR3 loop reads CASSAAAGNYEQYF. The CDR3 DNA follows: TGTGCCAGCAGCGCCGCCGCGGGAAACTACGAGCAGTACTTC.

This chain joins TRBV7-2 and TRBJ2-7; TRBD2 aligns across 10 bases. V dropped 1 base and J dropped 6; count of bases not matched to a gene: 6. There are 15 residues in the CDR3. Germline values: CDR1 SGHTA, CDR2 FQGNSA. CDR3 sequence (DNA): TGTGCCAGCAGCTTAGATTTAGCGGGAGGTGGCGAGCAGTACTTC. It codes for CASSLDLAGGGEQYF.

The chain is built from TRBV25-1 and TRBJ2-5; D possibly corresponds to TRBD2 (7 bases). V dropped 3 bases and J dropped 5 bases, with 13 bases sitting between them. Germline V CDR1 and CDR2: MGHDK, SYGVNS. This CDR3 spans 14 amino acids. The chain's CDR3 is CASSDGGAGETQYF. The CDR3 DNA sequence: TGTGCCAGCAGTGATGGGGGGGCGGGGGAGACCCAGTACTTC.

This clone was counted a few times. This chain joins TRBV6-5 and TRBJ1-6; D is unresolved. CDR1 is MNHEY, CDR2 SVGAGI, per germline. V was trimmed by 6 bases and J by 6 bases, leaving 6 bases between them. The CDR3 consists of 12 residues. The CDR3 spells CASRAFNSPLHF. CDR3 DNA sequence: TGTGCCAGCAGGGCTTTTAATTCACCCCTCCACTTT.

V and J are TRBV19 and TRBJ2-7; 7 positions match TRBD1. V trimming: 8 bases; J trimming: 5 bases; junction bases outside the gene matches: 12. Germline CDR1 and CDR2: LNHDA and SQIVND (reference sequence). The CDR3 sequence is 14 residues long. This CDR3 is CASSTRQGGHEQYF. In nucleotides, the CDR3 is TGTGCCAGTTCGACGAGACAGGGCGGTCACGAGCAGTACTTC. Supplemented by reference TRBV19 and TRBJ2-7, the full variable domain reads DGGITQSPKYLFRKEGQNVTLSCEQNLNHDAMYWYRQDPGQGLRLIYYSQIVNDFQKGDIAEGYSVSREKKESFPLTVTSAQKNPTAFYLCASSTRQGGHEQYFGPGTRLTVT.

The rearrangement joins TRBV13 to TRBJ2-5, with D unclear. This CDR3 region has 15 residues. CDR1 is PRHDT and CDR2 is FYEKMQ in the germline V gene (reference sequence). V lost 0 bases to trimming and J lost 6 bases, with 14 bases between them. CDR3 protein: CASSLGQITSKTQYF. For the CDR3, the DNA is TGTGCCAGCAGCTTAGGACAGATAACCTCAAAGACCCAGTACTTC. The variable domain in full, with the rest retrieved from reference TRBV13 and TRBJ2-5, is AAGVIQSPRHLIKEKRETATLKCYPIPRHDTVYWYQQGPGQDPQFLISFYEKMQSDKGSIPDRFSAQQFSDYHSELNMSSLELGDSALYFCASSLGQITSKTQYFGPGTRLLVL.

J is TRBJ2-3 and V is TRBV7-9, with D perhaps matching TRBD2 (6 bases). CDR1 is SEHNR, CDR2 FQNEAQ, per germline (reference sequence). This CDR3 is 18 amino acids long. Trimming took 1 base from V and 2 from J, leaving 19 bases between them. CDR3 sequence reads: CASSLVPGDGANTDTQYF. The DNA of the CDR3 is TGTGCCAGCAGCTTAGTTCCGGGGGACGGAGCAAACACAGATACGCAGTATTTT.